Reported below is one T cell receptor (beta chain). What it binds is unknown. The source of the sample is a study of radiotherapy plus CTLA-4 blockade in lung cancer. Chemo-refractory metastatic non-small-cell lung cancer patients underwent focal radiation alongside CTLA-4 blockade with ipilimumab. The study, taken as a whole, reports: Radiotherapy plus ipilimumab was followed by expansion in blood of tumor-derived TCR clones.

Profiled with immunoSEQ multiplex PCR; TCRdb holds only in-frame clones, not every one. This table has about 49,000 clones, about 85% appearing once. The CDR3 runs to 16 residues. The ends lost 3 bases at V and 3 bases at J; junction bases unmatched: 9. Germline CDR1 MDHEN, CDR2 SYDVKM. The V gene is TRBV28, the J gene TRBJ2-7; TRBD1 matches at 9 bases. Material: peripheral blood, obtained from a patient treated with radiotherapy plus ipilimumab. The TCR originated in a human donor with non-small cell lung cancer whose response to radiotherapy plus ipilimumab could not be evaluated. CDR3: CASSFSGDRDGYEQYF. In nucleotides, the CDR3 is TGTGCCAGCAGTTTTTCGGGGGACAGGGATGGCTACGAGCAGTACTTC.